This T cell receptor beta chain derives from a study of shared clonotypes between healthy human individuals. General study points: The represented genetic and exposure-history diversity was limited by the small number of donors.

In its sample, this clone was seen a few times. The antigen remains undetermined. Using immunoSEQ multiplex PCR, the repertoire was profiled, and TCRdb retains in-frame clones only, with some absent. The sample has about 490,000 clones; 65% to 80% are singletons. The TCR comes from a woman aged 35 to 49 in good health. Some clones in this sample may be carry-over from other donors' samples. Sequences were obtained from PBMCs.

The CDR3 spells CASSLTRAGRSGNTIYF. The CDR3 DNA follows: TGTGCCAGCAGCTTAACCCGAGCAGGGCGGTCTGGAAACACCATATATTTT. The chain employs TRBV7-2 and TRBJ1-3; possible D gene TRBD1, 5 bases. The CDR3 contains 17 residues. Looked up from germline, CDR1 is SGHTA and CDR2 is FQGNSA. V was clipped by 2 bases and J by 1 base, with 15 bases between them.